Reported below is one T cell receptor beta chain. The identical CDR3 is also encoded by other nucleotide sequences in the sample. In the original analysis: Counts of nucleated cells, estimated from reference gene primer amplification, were obtained. Profiling relied on immunoSEQ multiplex PCR, and the TCRdb table lists in-frame clones only, not all of them. The V and J calls and the clone size are those of that table, but D and trimming were determined from the DNA. This sample carries approximately 330,000 clones, 90% of them seen once, and the ten largest clones take more than 0.85%. The data derive from a study of blood T cell repertoires in COVID-19. The CDR3 has 12 amino acids. Trimming removed 4 bases from V and 4 bases from J, with 6 bases in between. Germline V gives CDR1 SGHTA, CDR2 FQGNSA. The Seattle site enrolled patients during active infection and followed them longitudinally.

Sequencing was carried out using peripheral blood. V is TRBV7-2 and J is TRBJ2-3; no clear D gene. The sequence derives from a middle-aged woman with COVID-19, enrolled during active disease. CDR3 protein: CASSYRADTQYF. The CDR3 DNA reads as TGTGCCAGCAGCTACAGAGCAGATACGCAGTATTTT.